This is a list of T cell receptor beta chains from one sample in a study of PD-1 blockade in classical Hodgkin lymphoma. Libraries were prepared by immunoSEQ multiplex PCR; TCRdb keeps only in-frame clonotypes and omits some of them. The table includes about 97,000 clones, around 89% detected once. The starting material was peripheral blood mononuclear cells (PBMCs), obtained before the second cycle of nivolumab. All receptors come from a human donor with classical Hodgkin lymphoma. Both conserved end residues are part of each CDR3. A D gene is named only where the DNA matches it firmly. The size entry is marked missing in some rows and otherwise reads once, few, many or a size class.

V: TRBV4-2
size: -
J: TRBJ2-7
D: -
length: 15
DNA: TGTGCCAGCAGCCAGGAGACACTAGCCCACTACGAGCAGTACTTC
CDR3: CASSQETLAHYEQYF

V: TRBV7-9
size: -
J: TRBJ1-3
D: -
length: 16
DNA: TGTGCCAGCAGCGCCCGGGACTTCGACTCTGGAAACACCATATATTTT
CDR3: CASSARDFDSGNTIYF

V: TRBV14
size: -
J: TRBJ2-2
D: -
length: 16
DNA: TGTGCCAGCAGCCAAGATCTCAGGCAGGACGCCGGGGAGCTGTTTTTT
CDR3: CASSQDLRQDAGELFF

V: TRBV28
size: -
J: TRBJ1-1
D: TRBD1
length: 16
DNA: TGTGCCAGCAGTTTAATCGGCAGGGGGTCTAACAAGGGAGCTTTCTTT
CDR3: CASSLIGRGSNKGAFF

V: TRBV18
size: -
J: TRBJ1-6
D: -
length: 15
DNA: TGTGCCAGCTCACCAAATGGGGTAGAGGATTCACCCCTCCACTTT
CDR3: CASSPNGVEDSPLHF

V: TRBV5-4
size: -
J: TRBJ2-7
D: -
length: 12
DNA: TGTGCCAGCAGCTTTAACGGGGTCGAGCAGTACTTC
CDR3: CASSFNGVEQYF

V: TRBV10-3
size: -
J: TRBJ1-2
D: -
length: 13
DNA: TGTGCCATCAGTGAGCAGGGGCCCTATGGCTACACCTTC
CDR3: CAISEQGPYGYTF

V: TRBV27
size: -
J: TRBJ1-2
D: TRBD1
length: 17
DNA: TGTGCCAGCAGTTTGCTTCAGGGGGCAGGCCCCCCGGGGGGCTACACCTTC
CDR3: CASSLLQGAGPPGGYTF

V: TRBV5-1
size: -
J: TRBJ2-3
D: -
length: 15
DNA: TGCGCCAGCACACTCGGCGTGCTAGTCACAGATACGCAGTATTTT
CDR3: CASTLGVLVTDTQYF

V: TRBV10-1
size: few
J: TRBJ1-2
D: TRBD1
length: 13
DNA: TGCGCCAGCAGTGAGGACAGGGGTTATGGCTACACCTTC
CDR3: CASSEDRGYGYTF

V: TRBV27
size: -
J: TRBJ2-1
D: TRBD2
length: 18
DNA: TGTGCCAGCAGTTTTCCCAGGGAAGGGACTAGCGGGGGATATGAGCAGTTCTTC
CDR3: CASSFPREGTSGGYEQFF

V: TRBV6-6
size: -
J: TRBJ1-4
D: -
length: 14
DNA: TGTGCCAGCAGTTACAAGGAGGGACGGGAAAAACTGTTTTTT
CDR3: CASSYKEGREKLFF

V: TRBV30
size: -
J: TRBJ2-2
D: -
length: 11
DNA: TGTGCCTGGAGTGTACCCGGGGTGCTGTTTTTT
CDR3: CAWSVPGVLFF

V: TRBV5-1
size: -
J: TRBJ1-2
D: -
length: 12
DNA: TGCGCCAGCAGCTTGGGTGGGGATGGCTACACCTTC
CDR3: CASSLGGDGYTF

V: TRBV2
size: -
J: TRBJ1-4
D: TRBD1
length: 14
DNA: TGTGCCAGCAATGGGATTACAGGGGATGAAAAACTGTTTTTT
CDR3: CASNGITGDEKLFF

V: TRBV7-6
size: -
J: TRBJ1-6
D: -
length: 17
DNA: TGTGCCAGCAGCTTAGCGCCCGGGAGCTCCTATAATTCACCCCTCCACTTT
CDR3: CASSLAPGSSYNSPLHF

V: TRBV7-9
size: -
J: TRBJ1-4
D: -
length: 18
DNA: TGTGCCAGCAGCTTCGGCAGGGCGGGGGTTGCAACTAATGAAAAACTGTTTTTT
CDR3: CASSFGRAGVATNEKLFF

V: TRBV2
size: -
J: TRBJ1-1
D: -
length: 14
DNA: TGTGCCAGCAGCGGGGAATTCCGGAACACTGAAGCTTTCTTT
CDR3: CASSGEFRNTEAFF

V: TRBV19
size: -
J: TRBJ1-1
D: -
length: 13
DNA: TGTGCCAGTAGTATAGGGGGGAACACTGAAGCTTTCTTT
CDR3: CASSIGGNTEAFF

V: TRBV18
size: -
J: TRBJ2-5
D: -
length: 13
DNA: TGTGCCAGCTTAGGAAGAGATCAAGAGACCCAGTACTTC
CDR3: CASLGRDQETQYF

V: TRBV30
size: -
J: TRBJ2-5
D: -
length: 15
DNA: TGTGCCTGGAGCTTATCACCCGGGCCCCAAGAGACCCAGTACTTC
CDR3: CAWSLSPGPQETQYF

V: TRBV7-2
size: -
J: TRBJ1-5
D: TRBD1
length: 15
DNA: TGTGCCAGCAGCCTTAAGGGGGCGGGCAATCAGCCCCAGCATTTT
CDR3: CASSLKGAGNQPQHF

V: TRBV13
size: -
J: TRBJ2-3
D: -
length: 16
DNA: TGTGCCAGCAGCTTCCTCTCCGGGACATCCACAGATACGCAGTATTTT
CDR3: CASSFLSGTSTDTQYF

V: TRBV30
size: -
J: TRBJ1-5
D: -
length: 13
DNA: TGTGCCTGGAGCTTCTCAGGGACTCAGCCCCAGCATTTT
CDR3: CAWSFSGTQPQHF

V: TRBV6-5
size: -
J: TRBJ1-1
D: TRBD1
length: 12
DNA: TGTGCCAGCAGGCGAACAGGGGCTCCAGCTTTCTTT
CDR3: CASRRTGAPAFF

V: TRBV2
size: -
J: TRBJ2-2
D: -
length: 17
DNA: TGTGCCAGCAGCGACTCCCCGGGGAGTTTGAACACCGGGGAGCTGTTTTTT
CDR3: CASSDSPGSLNTGELFF

V: TRBV4-2
size: -
J: TRBJ2-6
D: -
length: 18
DNA: TGTGCCAGCAGCCAGGCCCAAGGGGCAAGCTCTGGGGCCAACGTCCTGACTTTC
CDR3: CASSQAQGASSGANVLTF

V: TRBV9
size: -
J: TRBJ2-1
D: -
length: 15
DNA: TGTGCCAGCAGCGTGGCAGGTGAGATTCGCAATGAGCAGTTCTTC
CDR3: CASSVAGEIRNEQFF

V: TRBV29-1
size: -
J: TRBJ1-1
D: TRBD1
length: 17
DNA: TGCAGCGTTCCAAGGGGAGGGACAGGGGTGACATGGACTGAAGCTTTCTTT
CDR3: CSVPRGGTGVTWTEAFF

V: TRBV7-2
size: -
J: TRBJ2-3
D: TRBD2
length: 15
DNA: TGTGCCAGCAGCCCCGCTCGGGGGGTTGAAGATACGCAGTATTTT
CDR3: CASSPARGVEDTQYF

V: TRBV6-1
size: -
J: TRBJ2-3
D: TRBD2
length: 15
DNA: TGTGCCAGCAGAGAGGACGGGAGGGGCGCAGATACGCAGTATTTT
CDR3: CASREDGRGADTQYF

V: TRBV11-3
size: -
J: TRBJ2-7
D: -
length: 15
DNA: TGTGCCAGCAGTTTCCACGGGGACCCTCGGGACGAGCAGTACTTC
CDR3: CASSFHGDPRDEQYF

V: TRBV7-2
size: -
J: TRBJ2-3
D: TRBD2
length: 16
DNA: TGTGCCAGCAGCGGAAACAAGCGGGGGGGCACAGATACGCAGTATTTT
CDR3: CASSGNKRGGTDTQYF

V: TRBV2
size: once
J: TRBJ2-1
D: -
length: 14
DNA: TGTGCCAGCAGCCAGACGACTGGGGCCAATGAGCAGTTCTTC
CDR3: CASSQTTGANEQFF

V: TRBV30
size: -
J: TRBJ1-3
D: -
length: 13
DNA: TGTGCCTGGAGTGGTAGCTCTGGAAACACCATATATTTT
CDR3: CAWSGSSGNTIYF

V: TRBV5-5
size: -
J: TRBJ1-2
D: TRBD1
length: 16
DNA: TGTGCCAGCAGCTTGGAACCGGGACAGATTAACTATGGCTACACCTTC
CDR3: CASSLEPGQINYGYTF